A selection of T cell receptor beta chains follows, all from one sample in a study of spatial heterogeneity in lung cancer. Each CDR3 protein is one row after TCRdb ran MiXCR on the 5' RACE reads. The data show 860 or so distinct CDR3 sequences, 30% to 40% seen once. Sample: lung tumor tissue, taken at surgery. The receptors were gathered from a male donor with early-stage non-small cell lung cancer. CDR3s include the opening cysteine and the closing phenylalanine or tryptophan. D genes are given only for firm matches. Rows may omit the clone size; those that give it use once, few, many or a size class.

j_call | v_call | clone_size | d_call | cdr3_aa | cdr3_nt
TRBJ2-7 | TRBV29-1 | once | - | CSVRRGYEQYF | TGCAGCGTGAGACGGGGCTACGAGCAGTACTTC
TRBJ2-7 | TRBV28 | large | TRBD1 | CASSPPGQGVDEQYF | TGTGCCAGCAGTCCCCCGGGACAGGGGGTTGACGAGCAGTACTTC
TRBJ2-3 | TRBV20-1 | medium-sized | - | CSARGRESHRDTQYF | TGCAGTGCTAGAGGCAGGGAGTCTCATCGAGATACGCAGTATTTT
TRBJ2-7 | TRBV12-3/TRBV12-4 | - | - | CASSNGETYEQYF | TGTGCCAGCAGCAATGGGGAGACCTACGAGCAGTACTTC
TRBJ2-1 | TRBV27 | - | - | CASSLNLEPTVHNEQFF | TGTGCCAGCAGTTTAAATTTAGAACCCACCGTCCACAATGAGCAGTTCTTC
TRBJ2-7 | TRBV25-1 | large | - | CASGWDYEQYF | TGTGCCAGCGGTTGGGATTACGAGCAGTACTTC
TRBJ1-1 | TRBV20-1 | - | - | CSARVYPTNTEAFF | TGCAGTGCTAGAGTTTATCCAACCAACACTGAAGCTTTCTTT
TRBJ2-1 | TRBV29-1 | few | TRBD2 | CSVVKAGGINEQFF | TGCAGCGTTGTAAAAGCGGGGGGGATTAATGAGCAGTTCTTC
TRBJ1-3 | TRBV28 | - | - | CASSLAGAGNTIYF | TGTGCCAGCAGTTTAGCGGGCGCCGGAAACACCATATATTTT
TRBJ1-1 | TRBV3-1 | once | TRBD1 | CASSPPGQGAEAFF | TGTGCCAGCAGCCCACCGGGACAGGGGGCTGAAGCTTTCTTT
TRBJ2-3 | TRBV4-1 | - | - | CASSSQGDVLNGDTQYF | TGCGCCAGCAGCTCCCAGGGAGATGTTTTAAATGGGGATACGCAGTATTTT
TRBJ2-7 | TRBV27 | large | - | CASSPMQGSAYEQYF | TGTGCCAGCAGTCCGATGCAGGGCTCTGCCTACGAGCAGTACTTC
TRBJ2-2 | TRBV27 | few | - | CASSFQLRGVGELFF | TGTGCCAGCAGTTTTCAACTCAGGGGAGTCGGGGAGCTGTTTTTT
TRBJ2-5 | TRBV6-5 | medium-sized | - | CASSYRPPYQETQYF | TGTGCCAGCAGTTATCGACCGCCGTACCAAGAGACCCAGTACTTC
TRBJ2-1 | TRBV7-6 | - | - | CASSLESAQIYEQFF | TGTGCCAGCAGCTTAGAGTCCGCCCAGATCTATGAGCAGTTCTTC
TRBJ1-4 | TRBV28 | - | - | CASIGVPTNEKLFF | TGTGCCAGCATAGGGGTCCCAACTAATGAAAAACTGTTTTTT
TRBJ2-7 | TRBV7-9 | medium-sized | - | CASSYRNSYEQYF | TGTGCCAGCAGCTACAGGAATTCCTACGAGCAGTACTTC
TRBJ2-7 | TRBV7-8 | few | - | CASSSSSRRGEQYF | TGTGCCAGCAGCTCCTCCAGCCGAAGAGGCGAGCAGTACTTC
TRBJ2-7 | TRBV20-1 | few | TRBD2 | CSARPGTSGILEQYF | TGCAGTGCTAGACCCGGGACTAGCGGGATTCTCGAGCAGTACTTC
TRBJ2-2 | TRBV18 | - | - | CASSPGAGELFF | TGTGCCAGCTCACCCGGGGCCGGGGAGCTGTTTTTT
TRBJ1-1 | TRBV20-1 | few | - | CSARQIEAFF | TGCAGTGCTAGACAGATTGAAGCTTTCTTT
TRBJ2-5 | TRBV6-2/TRBV6-3 | - | TRBD1 | CASRALDREYQETQYF | TGTGCCAGCAGAGCCCTGGACAGGGAGTACCAAGAGACCCAGTACTTC
TRBJ2-3 | TRBV6-5 | - | - | CASRSDTGTQYF | TGTGCCAGCAGGTCGGACACCGGTACGCAGTATTTT
TRBJ2-2 | TRBV6-5 | large | - | CASSHPRGELFF | TGTGCCAGCAGCCACCCAAGAGGGGAGCTGTTTTTT
TRBJ2-3 | TRBV11-1 | large | - | CASSLEGRQGTDTQYF | TGTGCCAGCAGCTTAGAGGGACGACAGGGCACAGATACGCAGTATTTT
TRBJ2-2 | TRBV2 | - | TRBD2 | CASSKVAGANDGELFF | TGTGCCAGCAGTAAGGTAGCGGGAGCAAACGACGGGGAGCTGTTTTTT
TRBJ2-7 | TRBV12-3/TRBV12-4 | once | - | CASRVAGREQYF | TGTGCCAGCAGGGTGGCAGGTCGCGAGCAGTACTTC
TRBJ2-1 | TRBV7-9 | medium-sized | - | CASSLEGVQFF | TGTGCCAGCAGCTTAGAGGGTGTGCAGTTCTTC
TRBJ1-1 | TRBV2 | medium-sized | - | CASRGNTEAFF | TGTGCCAGCAGGGGAAACACTGAAGCTTTCTTT
TRBJ2-5 | TRBV7-2 | large | TRBD2 | CASSAGSGKTQYF | TGTGCCAGCAGCGCCGGTAGCGGGAAGACCCAGTACTTC
TRBJ2-3 | TRBV20-1 | medium-sized | TRBD2 | CSASMAGGLDTQYF | TGCAGTGCTAGCATGGCGGGGGGGTTAGATACGCAGTATTTT
TRBJ1-2 | TRBV5-4 | - | - | CASSGERTDYTF | TGTGCCAGCAGCGGGGAAAGGACGGACTACACCTTC
TRBJ2-7 | TRBV6-1 | large | - | CASRDLPPNEQYF | TGTGCCAGCAGAGATCTTCCCCCCAACGAGCAGTACTTC
TRBJ1-6 | TRBV30 | - | - | CAWSVRQQNSPLHF | TGTGCCTGGAGTGTGCGGCAGCAAAATTCACCCCTCCACTTT
TRBJ2-7 | TRBV7-9 | - | TRBD1 | CASSPQTGHEQYF | TGTGCCAGCAGCCCGCAGACAGGGCACGAGCAGTACTTC
TRBJ2-1 | TRBV28 | - | TRBD1 | CASPATPDRGRYNEQFF | TGTGCCAGCCCAGCGACGCCGGACAGGGGAAGGTACAATGAGCAGTTCTTC
TRBJ2-3 | TRBV2 | - | TRBD2 | CARSRTSGRARDTQYF | TGTGCCAGATCCAGAACTAGCGGGAGGGCAAGGGATACGCAGTATTTT
TRBJ1-3 | TRBV7-9 | - | - | CASSSSHFYEGTGNTIYF | TGTGCCAGCAGCTCATCACACTTCTACGAGGGGACTGGAAACACCATATATTTT
TRBJ2-2 | TRBV28 | large | TRBD1 | CASRQPDRGVTGELFF | TGTGCCAGCCGACAACCCGACAGGGGAGTCACCGGGGAGCTGTTTTTT
TRBJ2-5 | TRBV10-3 | large | - | CASSRQVEETQYF | TGTGCCAGCAGTAGACAGGTAGAAGAGACCCAGTACTTC
TRBJ2-4 | TRBV5-4 | medium-sized | - | CASSPGGGSGVGNIQYF | TGTGCCAGCAGCCCCGGGGGCGGGAGCGGAGTAGGAAACATTCAGTACTTC
TRBJ2-2 | TRBV5-1 | - | TRBD2 | CASSSPRTSGRAGTGELFF | TGCGCCAGCAGCTCCCCCAGGACTAGCGGGAGGGCCGGCACCGGGGAGCTGTTTTTT
TRBJ2-3 | TRBV6-5 | large | TRBD2 | CASSYLAGPGDTQYF | TGTGCCAGCAGTTACCTAGCGGGGCCCGGGGATACGCAGTATTTT
TRBJ2-2 | TRBV7-9 | once | - | CASSQGNTGELFF | TGTGCCAGCAGCCAAGGGAACACCGGGGAGCTGTTTTTT
TRBJ2-5 | TRBV6-1 | large | - | CASSEDGFISIQETQYF | TGTGCCAGCAGTGAAGACGGCTTCATTTCAATTCAAGAGACCCAGTACTTC
TRBJ1-1 | TRBV20-1 | medium-sized | TRBD1 | CSAIQGAVKNTEALF | TGCAGTGCTATTCAGGGGGCGGTTAAAAACACTGAAGCTTTATTT
TRBJ2-2 | TRBV28 | - | - | CASSFPRYTGELFF | TGTGCCAGCAGTTTCCCACGTTACACCGGGGAGCTGTTTTTT
TRBJ2-5 | TRBV12-3/TRBV12-4 | once | - | CASSNTGRGTQYF | TGTGCCAGCTCCAATACAGGGCGGGGGACCCAGTACTTC
TRBJ2-5 | TRBV13 | few | - | CASSVQEETQYF | TGTGCCAGCAGCGTACAGGAAGAGACCCAGTACTTC
TRBJ2-1 | TRBV7-9 | large | TRBD2 | CASSYTSGRYNEQFF | TGTGCCAGCAGCTACACTAGCGGGAGGTACAATGAGCAGTTCTTC
TRBJ2-2 | TRBV29-1 | medium-sized | - | CSINQGGTGELFF | TGCAGCATAAACCAGGGTGGCACCGGGGAGCTGTTTTTT